The rows below give T cell receptor beta chains drawn from one sample of a study of T-cell memory formation after mild COVID-19. From the 5' RACE reads, TCRdb called clonotypes with MiXCR, one entry per CDR3 protein. The sample has around 300,000 distinct CDR3 sequences; 13% are singletons. The sequenced sample consisted of PBMCs or a T cell subset sorted from them (not recorded which). These receptor sequences come from a man aged 18-30 years who had mild COVID-19 (a few samples of this study predate the infection). Cell type and time point are not known. The CDR3 runs from the conserved cysteine through the conserved F or W. The D gene is left open where the match is weak. The size entry is marked missing in some rows and otherwise reads once, few, many or a size class.

J gene | clone size | V gene | D gene | CDR3 DNA | CDR3 protein
TRBJ2-7 | few | TRBV4-1 | - | TGCGCCAGCAGCCAAGAGTTCCGGCTTCGGCCGAGATACGAGCAGTACTTC | CASSQEFRLRPRYEQYF
TRBJ1-1 | few | TRBV9 | - | TGTGCCAGCAGCGTAGGTTTCGGCGCGAACACTGAAGCTTTCTTT | CASSVGFGANTEAFF
TRBJ1-6 | - | TRBV6-5 | - | TGTGCCAGCAGGGACGGGCGAGGATCACCCCTCCACTTT | CASRDGRGSPLHF
TRBJ2-7 | few | TRBV7-2 | TRBD1 | TGTGCCAGCAGCAACCCGACAGGGGGGTACGAGCAGTACTTC | CASSNPTGGYEQYF
TRBJ1-1 | - | TRBV28 | - | TGTGCCAGCAGGCAACCCGGGACGGCGCAGAACACTGAAGCTTTCTTT | CASRQPGTAQNTEAFF
TRBJ1-1 | - | TRBV6-1 | TRBD1 | TGTGCCAGCCAAGGACAGGGGAGCACTGAAGCTTTCTTT | CASQGQGSTEAFF
TRBJ2-3 | - | TRBV7-8 | - | TGTGCCAGCAGCAGAGTTCCGAGACAGCTTACAGATACGCAGTATTTT | CASSRVPRQLTDTQYF
TRBJ1-2 | - | TRBV7-3 | - | TGTGCCAGCAGCGTCGGACGGGACTATGGCTACACCTTC | CASSVGRDYGYTF
TRBJ1-1 | few | TRBV12-3/TRBV12-4 | - | TGTGCCAGCAGTACGGAAAGAAAAGCTTTCTTT | CASSTERKAFF
TRBJ2-6 | many | TRBV12-3/TRBV12-4 | - | TGTGCCAGCAGTTTAGCGCCCGATCCCTTGGATTTGGGTGGGGCCAACGTCCTGACTTTC | CASSLAPDPLDLGGANVLTF
TRBJ1-5 | - | TRBV28 | TRBD1 | TGTGCCAGCAGTAGAGGGACAGGGCTCGATAGCAATCAGCCCCAGCATTTT | CASSRGTGLDSNQPQHF
TRBJ1-1 | few | TRBV6-2/TRBV6-3 | TRBD1 | TGTGCCAGCAGTTATTCAGGGGGCATCACTGAAGCTTTCTTT | CASSYSGGITEAFF
TRBJ2-5 | - | TRBV12-3/TRBV12-4 | - | TGTGCCAGCAGTCCGGAAGTCTGGCGGGAGACCCAGTACTTC | CASSPEVWRETQYF
TRBJ2-5 | few | TRBV7-2 | TRBD2 | TGTGCCAGCAGGATCGGGGGCGGGGGGATGATGGAGACCCAGTACTTC | CASRIGGGGMMETQYF
TRBJ2-3 | few | TRBV20-1 | - | TGCAGTGCTAGAGGTGTTCTGGGAACAGATACGCAGTATTTT | CSARGVLGTDTQYF
TRBJ2-7 | few | TRBV11-1 | - | TGTGCCAGCAGCCGACAGAACGCCTACGAGCAGTACTTC | CASSRQNAYEQYF
TRBJ2-1 | - | TRBV15 | - | TGTGCCACCAGCAGAGATAATGAGCAGTTCTTC | CATSRDNEQFF
TRBJ2-1 | - | TRBV11-3 | - | TGTGCCAGCAGCCACCGGACCGGATACTACAATGAGCAGTTCTTC | CASSHRTGYYNEQFF
TRBJ1-5 | few | TRBV15 | - | TGTGCCACCAGCAGAGACGGTAGCAATCAGCCCCAGCATTTT | CATSRDGSNQPQHF
TRBJ2-3 | - | TRBV5-1 | TRBD2 | TGCGCCAGCAGCACGACTAGCGGGGAGGATACGCAGTATTTT | CASSTTSGEDTQYF
TRBJ2-7 | many | TRBV5-1 | TRBD1 | TGCGCCAGCAGCCCCACAGGGGACGAGCAGTACTTC | CASSPTGDEQYF
TRBJ2-3 | - | TRBV7-7 | TRBD1 | TGTGCCAGCAGCAGGGACAGGCTGAATCGGCAGTATTTT | CASSRDRLNRQYF
TRBJ1-5 | - | TRBV6-1 | TRBD1 | TGTGCCAGCACAGGGGGCCTAGGAAATCAGCCCCAGCATTTT | CASTGGLGNQPQHF
TRBJ2-1 | many | TRBV5-1 | TRBD1 | TGCGCCAGCAATACCGGGACAGGGTGGTACAATGAGCAGTTCTTC | CASNTGTGWYNEQFF
TRBJ1-2 | few | TRBV7-9 | - | TGTGCCAGCAGCTTACCTCGGGGGACATTGCTTTATGGCTACACCTTC | CASSLPRGTLLYGYTF
TRBJ2-5 | many | TRBV6-6 | TRBD2 | TGTGCCAGCACAAGCGGGGGACGAAAGAGCCAGTACTTC | CASTSGGRKSQYF
TRBJ1-4 | few | TRBV4-2 | - | TGTGCCAGCAGCCGGGTAGGACAGTCGAAAGAAAAACTGTTTTTT | CASSRVGQSKEKLFF
TRBJ1-5 | - | TRBV6-2/TRBV6-3 | - | TGTGCCAGCAGCTATATTTATGAGGGGTACAGCAATCAGCCCCAGCATTTT | CASSYIYEGYSNQPQHF
TRBJ2-7 | - | TRBV29-1 | - | TGCAGCGTTGAGGAAGGGACATACAACTACGAGCAGTACTTC | CSVEEGTYNYEQYF
TRBJ1-1 | many | TRBV6-6 | - | TGTGCCAGCAGTATCCCCGAGGTACGGCGAACTGAAGCTTTCTTT | CASSIPEVRRTEAFF
TRBJ2-1 | - | TRBV4-3 | - | TGCGCCAGCAGCCAAGATTCTGACAGGCCGGGAGGTGAGCAGTTCTTC | CASSQDSDRPGGEQFF
TRBJ1-1 | - | TRBV14 | - | TGTGCCAGCAGCCAGGGAGTTGGCACTGAAGCTTTCTTT | CASSQGVGTEAFF
TRBJ1-5 | many | TRBV20-1 | - | TGCAGTGCCGCCGGCAGCAATCAGCCCCAGCATTTT | CSAAGSNQPQHF
TRBJ1-1 | - | TRBV18 | - | TGTGCCAGCTCACGGTCGTCTGGGGCGAACACTGAAGCTTTCTTT | CASSRSSGANTEAFF
TRBJ2-6 | - | TRBV28 | TRBD2 | TGTTCCAGCAGAACCCCTCCTGGGGGGGATTCTGGGGCCAACGTCCTGACTTTC | CSSRTPPGGDSGANVLTF
TRBJ1-1 | few | TRBV7-9 | TRBD1 | TGTGCCAGCAGCCTGACAGGGGCCTTTGGCACTGAAGCTTTCTTT | CASSLTGAFGTEAFF
TRBJ2-3 | - | TRBV11-2 | - | TGTGCCAGCAGCCTGGACAGAAGAACTAGCACAGATACGCAGTATTTT | CASSLDRRTSTDTQYF
TRBJ1-2 | many | TRBV5-1 | TRBD1 | TGCGCCAGCAGCTTCGGACAGGGGGAAAGGGATGGCTACACCTTC | CASSFGQGERDGYTF
TRBJ2-7 | few | TRBV4-1 | - | TGCGCCAGCAGCCAACGACAAGATCGAACGGGAGAGCAGTACTTC | CASSQRQDRTGEQYF
TRBJ2-7 | - | TRBV4-1 | - | TGCGCCAGCACCTCACCCTCCTTAGGGGAGCAGTACTTC | CASTSPSLGEQYF
TRBJ2-3 | few | TRBV4-1 | - | TGCGCCAGCAGCCAAGATCCCCCACCAAACGTTGATACGCAGTATTTT | CASSQDPPPNVDTQYF
TRBJ2-5 | few | TRBV7-2 | TRBD2 | TGTGCCAGCAGCCTAAGAGGAGCGGGGGGGCCCCGTAAGACCCAGTACTTC | CASSLRGAGGPRKTQYF
TRBJ1-2 | - | TRBV7-3 | - | TGTGCCAGCGGCCCAGGGAGGGGACCAGACTATGGCTACACCTTC | CASGPGRGPDYGYTF
TRBJ1-4 | many | TRBV5-1 | - | TGCGCCAGCAGCTTGGTCGGGACAACTAATGAAAAACTGTTTTTT | CASSLVGTTNEKLFF
TRBJ2-3 | few | TRBV11-2 | TRBD2 | TGTGCCAGCAGCCCCGGAGGGACTAGCGGGGGGAGCACAGATACGCAGTATTTT | CASSPGGTSGGSTDTQYF
TRBJ2-2 | few | TRBV20-1 | - | TGCAGTGCTATTGGACAGAACACCGGGGAGCTGTTTTTT | CSAIGQNTGELFF
TRBJ1-6 | - | TRBV25-1 | - | TGTGCCAGCCCCCTGGGGAGGGAGAATTCACCCCTCCACTTT | CASPLGRENSPLHF
TRBJ2-3 | few | TRBV20-1 | - | TGCAGTGCTAGTAGGGGATCAGATACGCAGTATTTT | CSASRGSDTQYF
TRBJ2-1 | few | TRBV7-3 | - | TGTGCCAGCAGCCCAACCCAGGGGTCCGAGCAGTTCTTC | CASSPTQGSEQFF
TRBJ1-1 | - | TRBV5-1 | - | TGCGCCAGCAGCTGGGACGGATCGAACACTGAAGCTTTCTTT | CASSWDGSNTEAFF
TRBJ1-2 | many | TRBV4-2 | TRBD1 | TGTGCCAGCAGCCACCTACAGGGGGCGGTTAACTATGGCTACACCTTC | CASSHLQGAVNYGYTF
TRBJ1-1 | many | TRBV5-1 | - | TGCGCCAGCAGCTTGGGAGGGGCGGGTGAAGCTTTCTTT | CASSLGGAGEAFF
TRBJ2-5 | once | TRBV12-3/TRBV12-4 | TRBD2 | TGTGCCAGCAGTCTCAGGACTAGCCCCAGGCTGAACTTC | CASSLRTSPRLNF
TRBJ2-1 | - | TRBV7-3 | - | TGTGCCAGCAGCCGCATGGACAATGAGCAGTTCTTC | CASSRMDNEQFF
TRBJ2-2 | few | TRBV5-6 | TRBD1 | TGTGCCAGCAGCCCGAACAGGGGGCAGGGGGAGCTGTTTTTT | CASSPNRGQGELFF